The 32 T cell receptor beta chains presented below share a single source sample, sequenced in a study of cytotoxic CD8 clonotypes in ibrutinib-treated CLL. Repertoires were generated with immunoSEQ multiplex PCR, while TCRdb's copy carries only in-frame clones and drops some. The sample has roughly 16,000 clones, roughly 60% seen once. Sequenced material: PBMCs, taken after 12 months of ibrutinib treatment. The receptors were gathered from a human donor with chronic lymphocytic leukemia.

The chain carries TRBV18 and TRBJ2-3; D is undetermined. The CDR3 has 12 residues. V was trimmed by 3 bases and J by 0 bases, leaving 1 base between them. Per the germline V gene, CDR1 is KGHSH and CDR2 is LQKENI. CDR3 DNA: TGTGCCAGCTCACCCAGCACAGATACGCAGTATTTT. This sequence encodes CASSPSTDTQYF. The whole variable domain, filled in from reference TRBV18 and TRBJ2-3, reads NAGVMQNPRHLVRRRGQEARLRCSPMKGHSHVYWYRQLPEEGLKFMVYLQKENIIDESGMPKERFSAEFPKEGPSILRIQQVVRGDSAAYFCASSPSTDTQYFGPGTRLTVL.

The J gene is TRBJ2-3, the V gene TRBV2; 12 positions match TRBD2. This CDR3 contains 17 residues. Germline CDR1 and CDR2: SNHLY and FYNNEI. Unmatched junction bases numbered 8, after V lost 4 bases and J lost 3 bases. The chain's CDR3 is CASSASGRARGTDTQYF. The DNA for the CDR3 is TGTGCCAGCAGTGCTAGCGGGAGGGCCAGGGGGACAGATACGCAGTATTTT.

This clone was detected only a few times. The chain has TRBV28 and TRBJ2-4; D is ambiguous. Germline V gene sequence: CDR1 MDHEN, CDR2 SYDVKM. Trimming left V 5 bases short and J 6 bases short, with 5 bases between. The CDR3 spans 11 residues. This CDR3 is CASSRGNIQYF. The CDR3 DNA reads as TGTGCCAGCAGTAGAGGAAACATTCAGTACTTC.

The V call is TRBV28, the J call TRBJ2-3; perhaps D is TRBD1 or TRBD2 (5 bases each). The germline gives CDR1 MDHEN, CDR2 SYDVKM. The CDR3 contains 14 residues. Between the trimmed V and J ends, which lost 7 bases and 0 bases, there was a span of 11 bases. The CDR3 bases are TGTGCCAGCATCCCCGGGACCAGCACAGATACGCAGTATTTT. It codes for CASIPGTSTDTQYF.

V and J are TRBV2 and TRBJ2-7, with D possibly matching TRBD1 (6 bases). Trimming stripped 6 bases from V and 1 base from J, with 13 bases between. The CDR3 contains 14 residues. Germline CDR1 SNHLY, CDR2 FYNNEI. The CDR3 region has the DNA TGTGCCAGCAGACGCGACAGGTGGTCCTACGAGCAGTACTTC. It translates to CASRRDRWSYEQYF.

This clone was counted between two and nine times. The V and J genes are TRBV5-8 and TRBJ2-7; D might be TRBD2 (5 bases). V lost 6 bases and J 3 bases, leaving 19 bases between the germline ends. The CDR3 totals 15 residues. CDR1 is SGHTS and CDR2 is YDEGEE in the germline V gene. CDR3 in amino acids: CASNLVTTYYYEQYF. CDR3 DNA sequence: TGTGCCAGCAACCTGGTGACTACATATTACTACGAGCAGTACTTC. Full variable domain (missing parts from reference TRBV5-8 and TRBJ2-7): EAGVTQSPTHLIKTRGQQATLRCSPISGHTSVYWYQQALGLGLQFLLWYDEGEERNRGNFPPRFSGRQFPNYSSELNVNALELEDSALYLCASNLVTTYYYEQYFGPGTRLTVT.

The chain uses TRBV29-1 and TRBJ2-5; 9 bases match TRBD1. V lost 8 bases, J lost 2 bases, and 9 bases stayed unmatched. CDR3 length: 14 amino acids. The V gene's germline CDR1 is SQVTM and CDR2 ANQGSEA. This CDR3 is CSTVRDRAQETQYF. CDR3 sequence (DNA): TGCAGCACCGTGCGGGACAGGGCTCAAGAGACCCAGTACTTC.

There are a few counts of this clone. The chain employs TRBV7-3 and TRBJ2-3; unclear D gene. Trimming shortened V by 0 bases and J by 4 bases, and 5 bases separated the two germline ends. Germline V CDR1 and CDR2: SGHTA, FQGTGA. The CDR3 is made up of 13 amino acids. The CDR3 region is CASSLTSADTQYF. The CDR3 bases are TGTGCCAGCAGCTTAACCAGCGCAGATACGCAGTATTTT.

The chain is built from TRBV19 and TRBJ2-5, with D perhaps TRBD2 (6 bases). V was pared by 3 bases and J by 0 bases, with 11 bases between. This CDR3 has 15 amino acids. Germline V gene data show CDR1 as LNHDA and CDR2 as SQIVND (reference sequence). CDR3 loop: CASSIWGRYQETQYF. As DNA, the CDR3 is TGTGCCAGTAGTATCTGGGGGAGGTACCAAGAGACCCAGTACTTC.

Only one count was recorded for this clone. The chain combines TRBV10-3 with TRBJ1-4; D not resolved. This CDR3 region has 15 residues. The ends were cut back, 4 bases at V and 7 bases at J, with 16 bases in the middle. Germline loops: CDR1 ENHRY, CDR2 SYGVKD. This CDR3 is CAISVSDSPGEKLFF. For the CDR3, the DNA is TGTGCCATCAGTGTTTCTGATAGCCCCGGTGAAAAACTGTTTTTT.

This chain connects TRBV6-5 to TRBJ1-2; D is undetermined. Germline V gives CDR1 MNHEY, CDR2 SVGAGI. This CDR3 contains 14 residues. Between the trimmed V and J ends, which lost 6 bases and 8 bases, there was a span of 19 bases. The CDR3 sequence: CASSRTSGAPGYTF. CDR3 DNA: TGTGCCAGCAGCCGAACATCGGGAGCCCCAGGCTACACCTTC.

The CDR3 nucleotides read TGTGCCAGCAGTTTAGCTAGCGGGAGGCACGAGCAGTACTTC. It specifies CASSLASGRHEQYF. This chain links TRBV27 with TRBJ2-7; the match to TRBD2 covers 11 bases. V lost 2 bases, J lost 5 bases, and 2 bases stayed unmatched. CDR3 length equals 14 residues. Germline loops: CDR1 MNHEY, CDR2 SMNVEV (reference sequence).

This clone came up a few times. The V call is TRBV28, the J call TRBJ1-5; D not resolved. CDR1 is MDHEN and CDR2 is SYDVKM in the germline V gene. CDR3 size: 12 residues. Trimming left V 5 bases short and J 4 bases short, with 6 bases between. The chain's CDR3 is CASSPPNQPQHF. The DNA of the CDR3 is TGTGCCAGCAGTCCCCCGAATCAGCCCCAGCATTTT.

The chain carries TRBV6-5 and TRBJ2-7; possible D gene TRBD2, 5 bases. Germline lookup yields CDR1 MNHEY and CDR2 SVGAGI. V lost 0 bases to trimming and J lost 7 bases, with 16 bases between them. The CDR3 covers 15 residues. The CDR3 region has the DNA TGTGCCAGCAGTTACTCGAAATGGATCCCGGGGGAGCAGTACTTC. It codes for CASSYSKWIPGEQYF.

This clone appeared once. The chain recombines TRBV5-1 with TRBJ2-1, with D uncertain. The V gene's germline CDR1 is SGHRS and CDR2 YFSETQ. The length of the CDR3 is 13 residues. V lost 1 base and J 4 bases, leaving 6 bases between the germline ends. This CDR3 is CASSLPNYNEQFF. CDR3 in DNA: TGCGCCAGCAGCTTGCCTAATTACAATGAGCAGTTCTTC.

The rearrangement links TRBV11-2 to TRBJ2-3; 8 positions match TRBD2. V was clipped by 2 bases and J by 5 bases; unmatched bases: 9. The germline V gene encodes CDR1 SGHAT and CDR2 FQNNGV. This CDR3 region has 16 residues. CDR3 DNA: TGTGCCAGCAGCTTACTGACGGGAGGGCCGAAAGATACGCAGTATTTT. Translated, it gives CASSLLTGGPKDTQYF.

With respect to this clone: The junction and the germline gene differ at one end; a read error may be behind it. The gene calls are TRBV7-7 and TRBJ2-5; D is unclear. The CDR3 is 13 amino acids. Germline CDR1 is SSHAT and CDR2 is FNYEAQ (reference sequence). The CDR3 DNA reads TGTGCTAGCAGCTTGGGCCTTAAAGAGACCCAGTACTTC. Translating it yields CASSLGLKETQYF. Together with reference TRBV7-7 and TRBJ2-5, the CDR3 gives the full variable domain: GAGVSQSPRYKVTKRGQDVTLRCDPISSHATLYWYQQALGQGPEFLTYFNYEAQPDKSGLPSDRFSAERPEGSISTLTIQRTEQRDSAMYRCASSLGLKETQYFGPGTRLLVL.

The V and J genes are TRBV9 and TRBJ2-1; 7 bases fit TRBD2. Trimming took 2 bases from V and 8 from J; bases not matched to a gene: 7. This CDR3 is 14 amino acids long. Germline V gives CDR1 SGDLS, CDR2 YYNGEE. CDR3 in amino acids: CASSVAGVEDEQFF. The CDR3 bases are TGTGCCAGCAGCGTGGCGGGAGTAGAAGATGAGCAGTTCTTC. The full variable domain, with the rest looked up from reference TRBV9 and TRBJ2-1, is DSGVTQTPKHLITATGQRVTLRCSPRSGDLSVYWYQQSLDQGLQFLIQYYNGEERAKGNILERFSAQQFPDLHSELNLSSLELGDSALYFCASSVAGVEDEQFFGPGTRLTVL.

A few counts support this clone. In nucleotides, the CDR3 is TGTGCCAGCGGGCAACGGATGGGGAGGGACTATGGCTACACCTTC. Translating gives CASGQRMGRDYGYTF. The J gene is TRBJ1-2, the V gene TRBV5-4; D remains ambiguous. V gave up 7 bases and J gave up 3 bases, with 19 bases separating them. This CDR3 has 15 residues. Per germline, CDR1 SGHNT and CDR2 YYREEE (reference sequence).

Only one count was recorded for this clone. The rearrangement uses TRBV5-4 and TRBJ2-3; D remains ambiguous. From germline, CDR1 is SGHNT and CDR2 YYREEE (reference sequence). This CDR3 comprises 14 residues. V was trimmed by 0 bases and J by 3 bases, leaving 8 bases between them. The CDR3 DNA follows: TGTGCCAGCAGCTTGGCTGGGATAACAGATACGCAGTATTTT. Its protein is CASSLAGITDTQYF.

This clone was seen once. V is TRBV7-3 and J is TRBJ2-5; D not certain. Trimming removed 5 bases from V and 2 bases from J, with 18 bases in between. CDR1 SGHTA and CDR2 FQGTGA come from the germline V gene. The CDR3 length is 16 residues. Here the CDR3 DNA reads TGTGCCAGCAGCCCTACGGCCTGGGGTCATCAAGAGACCCAGTACTTC. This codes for CASSPTAWGHQETQYF.

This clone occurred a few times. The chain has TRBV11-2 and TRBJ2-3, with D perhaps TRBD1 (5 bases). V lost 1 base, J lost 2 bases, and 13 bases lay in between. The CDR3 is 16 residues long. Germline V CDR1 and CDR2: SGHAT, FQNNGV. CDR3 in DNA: TGTGCCAGCAGCTTAGGAGCCAGGGCTCACACAGATACGCAGTATTTT. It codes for CASSLGARAHTDTQYF.

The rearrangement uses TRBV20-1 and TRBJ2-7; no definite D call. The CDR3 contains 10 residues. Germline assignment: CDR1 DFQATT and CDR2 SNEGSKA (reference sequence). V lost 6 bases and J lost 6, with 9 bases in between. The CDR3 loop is CSAGLVEQYF. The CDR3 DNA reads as TGCAGTGCAGGTTTAGTCGAGCAGTACTTC.

CDR3 residues: CASSRVSLYEQYF. CDR3 in DNA: TGTGCCAGCAGCAGGGTTTCTTTGTACGAGCAGTACTTC. The V gene is TRBV2, the J gene TRBJ2-7; TRBD1 is a possible D gene (5 bases). V lost 6 bases to trimming and J lost 4 bases, with 13 bases between them. This CDR3 is 13 amino acids long. The germline CDR1 and CDR2 sequences are SNHLY and FYNNEI.

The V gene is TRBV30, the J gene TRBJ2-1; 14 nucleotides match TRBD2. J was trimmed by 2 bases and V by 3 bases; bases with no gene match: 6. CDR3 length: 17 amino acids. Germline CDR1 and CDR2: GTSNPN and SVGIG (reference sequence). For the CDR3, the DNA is TGTGCCTGGAGGGCCGGGACTAGCGGGAGTACCTACAATGAGCAGTTCTTC. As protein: CAWRAGTSGSTYNEQFF.

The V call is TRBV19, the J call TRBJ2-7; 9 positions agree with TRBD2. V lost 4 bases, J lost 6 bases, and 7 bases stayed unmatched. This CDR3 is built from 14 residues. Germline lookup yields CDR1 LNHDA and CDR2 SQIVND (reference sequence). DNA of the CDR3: TGTGCCAGTAGTACGGCGGGAGGGCCTGGCGAGCAGTACTTC. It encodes CASSTAGGPGEQYF.

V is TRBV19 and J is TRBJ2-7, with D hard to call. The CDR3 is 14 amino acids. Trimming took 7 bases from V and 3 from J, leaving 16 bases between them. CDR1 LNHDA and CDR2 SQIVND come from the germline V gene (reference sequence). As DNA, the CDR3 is TGTGCCAGTAATCAGGATGGCAGGAGCTACGAGCAGTACTTC. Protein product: CASNQDGRSYEQYF. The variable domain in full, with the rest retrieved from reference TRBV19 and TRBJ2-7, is DGGITQSPKYLFRKEGQNVTLSCEQNLNHDAMYWYRQDPGQGLRLIYYSQIVNDFQKGDIAEGYSVSREKKESFPLTVTSAQKNPTAFYLCASNQDGRSYEQYFGPGTRLTVT.

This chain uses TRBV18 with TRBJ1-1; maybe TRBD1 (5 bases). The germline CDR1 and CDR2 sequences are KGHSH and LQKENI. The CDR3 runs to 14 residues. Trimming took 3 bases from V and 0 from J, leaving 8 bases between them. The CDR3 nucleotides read TGTGCCAGCTCACCCCCGGGGGTGAACACTGAAGCTTTCTTT. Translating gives CASSPPGVNTEAFF.

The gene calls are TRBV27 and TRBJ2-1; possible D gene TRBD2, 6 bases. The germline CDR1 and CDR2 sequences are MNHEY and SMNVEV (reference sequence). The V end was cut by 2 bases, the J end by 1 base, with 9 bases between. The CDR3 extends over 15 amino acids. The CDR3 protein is CASSLAGPSYNEQFF. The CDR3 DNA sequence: TGTGCCAGCAGTTTAGCGGGGCCTTCCTACAATGAGCAGTTCTTC.

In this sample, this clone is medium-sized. The CDR3 loop is CASSVSGTDTQYF. The CDR3 DNA is TGTGCCAGCAGCGTTAGCGGTACAGATACGCAGTATTTT. The rearrangement joins TRBV9 to TRBJ2-3, with a tentative D call TRBD2 (6 bases). V lost 2 bases to trimming and J lost 3 bases, with 7 bases between them. The CDR3 has 13 amino acids. CDR1 and CDR2 (germline): SGDLS, YYNGEE.

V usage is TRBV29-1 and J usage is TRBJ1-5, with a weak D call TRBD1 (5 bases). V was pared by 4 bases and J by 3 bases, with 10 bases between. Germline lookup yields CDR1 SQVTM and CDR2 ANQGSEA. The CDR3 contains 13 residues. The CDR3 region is CSVAGALNQPQHF. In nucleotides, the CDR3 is TGCAGCGTTGCTGGGGCCCTCAATCAGCCCCAGCATTTT.

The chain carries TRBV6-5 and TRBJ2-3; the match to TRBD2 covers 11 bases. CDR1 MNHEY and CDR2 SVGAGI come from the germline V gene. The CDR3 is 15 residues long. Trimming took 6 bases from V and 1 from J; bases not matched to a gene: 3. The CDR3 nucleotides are TGTGCCAGCAGACTAGCGGGAGAGGGCACAGATACGCAGTATTTT. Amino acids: CASRLAGEGTDTQYF.